A selection of T cell receptor beta chains follows, all from one sample in a study of blood T cell repertoires in COVID-19. Here immunoSEQ multiplex PCR was the method, and the copy in TCRdb shows in-frame clones only, minus some. Of about 300,000 clones listed, approximately 90% were seen once; the top ten hold approximately 6%. The sequencing sample was made of PBMCs or T cells enriched from blood (not recorded which). The origin of the receptors is a woman in her thirties who had recovered from COVID-19. Both conserved end residues are part of each CDR3. A D gene is named only where the DNA matches it firmly.

v_call,d_call,j_call,cdr3_aa
TRBV5-1,TRBD1,TRBJ1-2,CASSLGDRGRDYGYTF
TRBV3-1/TRBV3-2,.,TRBJ1-4,CASSARGRTNEKLFF
TRBV6-5,.,TRBJ1-3,CASSSPGQGNTIYF
TRBV19,.,TRBJ1-2,CASSPRTVPNYGYTF
TRBV19,TRBD1,TRBJ1-2,CASSDRGLILGYTF
TRBV5-6,.,TRBJ2-2,CASSPRDISRFGELFF
TRBV6-2/TRBV6-3,TRBD2,TRBJ2-1,CASSYWRLAPNEQFF
TRBV6-5,TRBD1,TRBJ1-1,CASSSPGTGGPAFF
TRBV30,.,TRBJ1-6,CAWKTENSYNSPLHF
TRBV30,TRBD1,TRBJ2-7,CAWGWDSSYEQYF
TRBV27,TRBD1,TRBJ1-6,CASSWGQRAYNSPLHF
TRBV7-8,.,TRBJ1-1,CASSQQANTEAFF
TRBV5-8,.,TRBJ1-2,CASRTEGYYGYTF
TRBV5-6,.,TRBJ1-2,CASSFVYGYTF
TRBV25-1,TRBD2,TRBJ2-7,CASSDARGVSYEQYF
TRBV6-5,TRBD1,TRBJ1-1,CASRRRGPDTEAFF
TRBV7-6,.,TRBJ2-3,CASSPQVAGALTDTQYF
TRBV5-6,.,TRBJ2-6,CASSLAAIARANVLTF
TRBV27,TRBD2,TRBJ2-1,CASSLFGGGALLEQFF
TRBV6-5,TRBD1,TRBJ2-7,CASSTRTGGYEQYF
TRBV21-1,.,TRBJ1-4,CASSSWTGRNEKLFF
TRBV13,TRBD1,TRBJ2-1,CASSPRDSSYNEQFF
TRBV19,.,TRBJ1-2,CASNHGVDSYGYTF
TRBV5-4,.,TRBJ1-1,CASSPQVLNTEAFF
TRBV7-9,TRBD1,TRBJ1-6,CASSLANRGRSSYNSPLHF
TRBV7-9,.,TRBJ1-2,CASSLGYDWSNYGYTF
TRBV19,TRBD2,TRBJ2-1,CASTSRGGLEQFF
TRBV7-2,TRBD1,TRBJ1-2,CASSPRTGAYKGYTF
TRBV7-9,TRBD2,TRBJ2-2,CASKGLAGWTGELFF
TRBV7-3,TRBD1,TRBJ1-1,CASSYAGTGGEVAFF
TRBV5-1,TRBD1,TRBJ1-6,CASSPGQYLALHF
TRBV5-4,.,TRBJ1-1,CASSLPTGYTEAFF
TRBV4-3,.,TRBJ1-6,CASSQDRASPLHF
TRBV14,.,TRBJ1-4,CASSPKGGAREKLFF
TRBV4-1,.,TRBJ2-2,CASSQGPGDTGELFF
TRBV6-5,TRBD1,TRBJ2-7,CASSTSGTGGYEQYF
TRBV11-1,.,TRBJ1-1,CASSLEGHPAFF
TRBV19,TRBD1,TRBJ1-3,CASSTWDRNFF